This T cell receptor beta chain was sequenced during a study of blood T cell repertoires in COVID-19. Trimming removed 0 bases from V and 4 bases from J, with 10 bases in between. The germline CDR1 and CDR2 sequences are SGHRS and YFSETQ. The CDR3 totals 15 residues. Sequenced by immunoSEQ multiplex PCR; TCRdb stores in-frame clones only, minus some. Of roughly 56,000 clones in the sample, around 86% are singletons; the top ten hold about 9.4%. Input material: peripheral blood. The source of this sequence is a human donor in a cohort sampled during active COVID-19. This sequence joins TRBV5-1 and TRBJ2-2; D is uncertain. The CDR3, as DNA: TGCGCCAGCAGCTTGGATCTAGTGGGCACCGGGGAGCTGTTTTTT. Translating gives CASSLDLVGTGELFF.